This T cell receptor beta chain was sequenced during a study of response to subunit inactivated influenza vaccine. Study results and limitations: Authors suggested that a seasonal influenza vaccination recruits few new T cells each time.

V lost 0 bases to trimming and J lost 2 bases, with 11 bases between them. The germline V gene encodes CDR1 DFQATT and CDR2 SNEGSKA (reference sequence). This CDR3 contains 16 residues. Each CDR3 protein gets one entry after TCRdb re-called the RT-PCR reads with MiXCR. The table shows hundreds of thousands of distinct CDR3 sequences, with 12% occurring only once. About this clonotype: What it recognizes is unknown.

The gene calls are TRBV20-1 and TRBJ1-6; no definite D call. This TCR was recovered from a man aged 45-65 years who received an inactivated influenza vaccine. This sample comprised PBMCs from blood, obtained on the day of vaccination. The DNA of the CDR3 is TGCAGTGCTAGAGATATCCGCGCGCCCTATAATTCACCCCTCCACTTT. Translation: CSARDIRAPYNSPLHF.